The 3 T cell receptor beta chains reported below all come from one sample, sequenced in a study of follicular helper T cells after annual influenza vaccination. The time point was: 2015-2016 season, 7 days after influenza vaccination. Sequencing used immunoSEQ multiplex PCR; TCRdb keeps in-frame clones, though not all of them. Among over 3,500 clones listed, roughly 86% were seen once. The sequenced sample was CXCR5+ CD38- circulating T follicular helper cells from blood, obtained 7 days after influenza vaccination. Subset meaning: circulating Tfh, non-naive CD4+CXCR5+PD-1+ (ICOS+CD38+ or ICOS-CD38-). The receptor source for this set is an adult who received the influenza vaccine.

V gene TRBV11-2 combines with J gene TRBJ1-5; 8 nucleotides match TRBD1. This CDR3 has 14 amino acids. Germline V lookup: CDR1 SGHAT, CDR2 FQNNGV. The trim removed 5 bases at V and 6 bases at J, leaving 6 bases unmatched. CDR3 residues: CASSADRAGQPQHF. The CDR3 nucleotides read TGTGCCAGCAGCGCGGACAGGGCGGGTCAGCCCCAGCATTTT.

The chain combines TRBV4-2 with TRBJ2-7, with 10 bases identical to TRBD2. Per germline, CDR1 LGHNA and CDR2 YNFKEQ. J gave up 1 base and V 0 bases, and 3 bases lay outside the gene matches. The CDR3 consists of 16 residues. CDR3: CASSQDLAGDSYEQYF. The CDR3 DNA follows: TGTGCCAGCAGCCAAGATCTAGCGGGGGATTCCTACGAGCAGTACTTC.

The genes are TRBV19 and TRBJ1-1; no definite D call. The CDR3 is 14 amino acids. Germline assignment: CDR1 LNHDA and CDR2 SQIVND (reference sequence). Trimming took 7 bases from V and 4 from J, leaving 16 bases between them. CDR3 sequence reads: CASNDGWGLTEAFF. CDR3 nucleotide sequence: TGTGCCAGTAATGATGGGTGGGGTCTCACTGAAGCTTTCTTT. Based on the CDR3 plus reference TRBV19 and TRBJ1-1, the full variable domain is DGGITQSPKYLFRKEGQNVTLSCEQNLNHDAMYWYRQDPGQGLRLIYYSQIVNDFQKGDIAEGYSVSREKKESFPLTVTSAQKNPTAFYLCASNDGWGLTEAFFGQGTRLTVV.